This paragraph reports one TCR beta chain. Source study methods: Reference gene primer amplification in the assay estimated nucleated cell counts. Profiled with immunoSEQ multiplex PCR; TCRdb holds only in-frame clones, not every one. V and J calls and clone size come straight from that table; D and trimming were deduced from the DNA. The table has some 150,000 clones, 89% seen once. This specimen belongs to a study of blood T cell repertoires in COVID-19. Background on the study: COVID-19 samples collected from the United States, Italy and Spain covered acute and convalescent phases. The cDNA or gDNA used as material had been derived from T cells, B-cell-depleted T cells, or PBMCs.

Germline V lookup: CDR1 SGHRS, CDR2 YFSETQ. CDR3 length: 15 amino acids. Trimming cost V 4 bases and J 3 bases; bases outside gene matches: 6. Sample: peripheral blood. The chain couples TRBV5-1 to TRBJ2-2, with TRBD1 matching over 7 bases. This sequence originates from a man aged 55 to 70 with acute or convalescent COVID-19. CDR3 sequence: CASSLGQTDTGELFF. CDR3 nucleotide sequence: TGCGCCAGCAGCCTGGGACAGACGGACACCGGGGAGCTGTTTTTT.